These T cell receptor beta chains were read from a single sample in a study of T cell responses to AZD1222 COVID-19 vaccine. Profiling relied on immunoSEQ multiplex PCR, and the TCRdb table lists in-frame clones only, not all of them. The data show about 100,000 clones, approximately 89% seen once. The source was peripheral blood, collected 28 days after the second AZD1222 dose. These receptors were collected from an adult who received the AZD1222 COVID-19 vaccine. The CDR3 runs from the conserved cysteine through the conserved F or W. A D gene is named only where the DNA matches it firmly. Some rows have no size entry. The others give once, few or many, or a class for an expanded clone.

d_call: .
cdr3_length: 11
j_call: TRBJ2-7
clone_size: few
v_call: TRBV28
cdr3_nt: TGTGCCAGCAGTTCTGCGGTCCAGCAGTACTTC
cdr3_aa: CASSSAVQQYF

d_call: TRBD1
cdr3_length: 14
j_call: TRBJ1-3
clone_size: .
v_call: TRBV12-5
cdr3_nt: TGTGCTAGTGGTTTGGGGACAGGAGGAAACACCATATATTTT
cdr3_aa: CASGLGTGGNTIYF

d_call: TRBD2
cdr3_length: 15
j_call: TRBJ2-7
clone_size: .
v_call: TRBV5-4
cdr3_nt: TGTGCCAGCAGCTTGGATCGGGGACTAGCGGGAGAGCAGTACTTC
cdr3_aa: CASSLDRGLAGEQYF

d_call: TRBD2
cdr3_length: 16
j_call: TRBJ2-1
clone_size: .
v_call: TRBV9
cdr3_nt: TGTGCCAGCAGTGTTTCTAGCGGGGGGACGTACAATGAGCAGTTCTTC
cdr3_aa: CASSVSSGGTYNEQFF

d_call: TRBD2
cdr3_length: 17
j_call: TRBJ2-3
clone_size: .
v_call: TRBV7-9
cdr3_nt: TGTGCCAGCAGCCCTCGGCTGGGGACTAGCGGGACAGATACGCAGTATTTT
cdr3_aa: CASSPRLGTSGTDTQYF

d_call: .
cdr3_length: 15
j_call: TRBJ1-5
clone_size: .
v_call: TRBV2
cdr3_nt: TGTGCCAGCAGTCAGGAGGACGGCACCAATCAGCCCCAGCATTTT
cdr3_aa: CASSQEDGTNQPQHF

d_call: TRBD2
cdr3_length: 14
j_call: TRBJ2-7
clone_size: .
v_call: TRBV10-1
cdr3_nt: TGCGCCAGCAGTGAAGAGACTAGCGAGGACGAGCAGTACTTC
cdr3_aa: CASSEETSEDEQYF

d_call: TRBD2
cdr3_length: 14
j_call: TRBJ2-7
clone_size: .
v_call: TRBV5-6
cdr3_nt: TGTGCCAGCAGCTTGGGACTAGCGGTATACGAGCAGTACTTC
cdr3_aa: CASSLGLAVYEQYF

d_call: .
cdr3_length: 13
j_call: TRBJ1-4
clone_size: .
v_call: TRBV7-9
cdr3_nt: TGTGCCAGCAGCTTACTAGGGGGGGAAAAACTGTTTTTT
cdr3_aa: CASSLLGGEKLFF

d_call: TRBD1
cdr3_length: 15
j_call: TRBJ1-6
clone_size: .
v_call: TRBV7-2
cdr3_nt: TGTGCCAGCAGCTTAGGTCCAGGGGGCGTTTCACCCCTCCACTTT
cdr3_aa: CASSLGPGGVSPLHF

d_call: .
cdr3_length: 16
j_call: TRBJ2-3
clone_size: .
v_call: TRBV5-1
cdr3_nt: TGCGCCAGCTCGAAGGGGAGTAAGCAGAGCACAGATACGCAGTATTTT
cdr3_aa: CASSKGSKQSTDTQYF

d_call: .
cdr3_length: 14
j_call: TRBJ2-2
clone_size: .
v_call: TRBV5-1
cdr3_nt: TGCGCCAGCAGCCAAACACCGAACACCGGGGAGCTGTTTTTT
cdr3_aa: CASSQTPNTGELFF

d_call: TRBD1
cdr3_length: 14
j_call: TRBJ2-3
clone_size: .
v_call: TRBV2
cdr3_nt: TGTGCCAGCAGTCAGACAGGGGGCACAGATACGCAGTATTTT
cdr3_aa: CASSQTGGTDTQYF

d_call: .
cdr3_length: 14
j_call: TRBJ1-1
clone_size: .
v_call: TRBV29-1
cdr3_nt: TGCAGCGTAGACCGACAGACAGTGAACACTGAAGCTTTCTTT
cdr3_aa: CSVDRQTVNTEAFF

d_call: .
cdr3_length: 14
j_call: TRBJ1-1
clone_size: once
v_call: TRBV7-3
cdr3_nt: TGTGCCAGCAGCCCGTCGAGGGTGAGCACTGAAGCTTTCTTT
cdr3_aa: CASSPSRVSTEAFF

d_call: .
cdr3_length: 15
j_call: TRBJ1-1
clone_size: .
v_call: TRBV27
cdr3_nt: TGTGCCAGCAGTTTAGTCGGGGGATCGAACACTGAAGCTTTCTTT
cdr3_aa: CASSLVGGSNTEAFF

d_call: TRBD1
cdr3_length: 14
j_call: TRBJ1-5
clone_size: .
v_call: TRBV7-2
cdr3_nt: TGTGCCAGCAGCCAGGGACAGAGGCATCAGCCCCAGCATTTT
cdr3_aa: CASSQGQRHQPQHF

d_call: .
cdr3_length: 18
j_call: TRBJ2-3
clone_size: once
v_call: TRBV7-3
cdr3_nt: TGTGCCAGCAGCTTGGGTCCCCTAGGGCAGACTAGCACAGATACGCAGTATTTT
cdr3_aa: CASSLGPLGQTSTDTQYF

d_call: TRBD2
cdr3_length: 14
j_call: TRBJ2-7
clone_size: .
v_call: TRBV6-4
cdr3_nt: TGTGCCAGCAGTGGATATGAGGCGGGAGGCGAGCAGTACTTC
cdr3_aa: CASSGYEAGGEQYF

d_call: .
cdr3_length: 16
j_call: TRBJ1-6
clone_size: .
v_call: TRBV4-1
cdr3_nt: TGCGCCAGCAGCCAGGCAACAGGTAGTCATAATTCACCCCTCCACTTT
cdr3_aa: CASSQATGSHNSPLHF

d_call: TRBD2
cdr3_length: 18
j_call: TRBJ2-1
clone_size: .
v_call: TRBV9
cdr3_nt: TGTGCCAGCAGCGTAGAGGGGGCGGGACTAGCGGGCCTCGATGAGCAGTTCTTC
cdr3_aa: CASSVEGAGLAGLDEQFF

d_call: TRBD1
cdr3_length: 17
j_call: TRBJ1-5
clone_size: .
v_call: TRBV5-5
cdr3_nt: TGTGCCAGCAGCGACGGTACGGGACAGTCACCTTATCAGCCCCAGCATTTT
cdr3_aa: CASSDGTGQSPYQPQHF

d_call: .
cdr3_length: 13
j_call: TRBJ1-1
clone_size: .
v_call: TRBV19
cdr3_nt: TGTGCCAGTAGTATTATCGGAGGCACTGAAGCTTTCTTT
cdr3_aa: CASSIIGGTEAFF

d_call: .
cdr3_length: 12
j_call: TRBJ1-2
clone_size: .
v_call: TRBV29-1
cdr3_nt: TGCAGCGTTGCAAACAGTGACTATGGCTACACCTTC
cdr3_aa: CSVANSDYGYTF

d_call: .
cdr3_length: 14
j_call: TRBJ2-6
clone_size: .
v_call: TRBV3-1/TRBV3-2
cdr3_nt: TGTGCCAGCAGTCTGATCTCTGGGGCCAACGTCCTGACTTTC
cdr3_aa: CASSLISGANVLTF

d_call: TRBD2
cdr3_length: 15
j_call: TRBJ2-2
clone_size: .
v_call: TRBV28
cdr3_nt: TGTGCCAGCAGTTACGTTGGGCTAGCGGTCGGGGAGCTGTTTTTT
cdr3_aa: CASSYVGLAVGELFF

d_call: .
cdr3_length: 17
j_call: TRBJ1-2
clone_size: .
v_call: TRBV2
cdr3_nt: TGTGCCAGCAGTGAGGTCCCATTCGCAGGGGACGGCTATGGCTACACCTTC
cdr3_aa: CASSEVPFAGDGYGYTF

d_call: TRBD1
cdr3_length: 17
j_call: TRBJ2-7
clone_size: .
v_call: TRBV28
cdr3_nt: TGTGCCAGCACTATGGGCCGAAGGACAGGGGGCTTATACGAGCAGTACTTC
cdr3_aa: CASTMGRRTGGLYEQYF

d_call: .
cdr3_length: 11
j_call: TRBJ1-1
clone_size: .
v_call: TRBV3-1/TRBV3-2
cdr3_nt: TGTGCCAGCAGCCACCGCACTGAAGCTTTCTTT
cdr3_aa: CASSHRTEAFF

d_call: TRBD2
cdr3_length: 17
j_call: TRBJ2-7
clone_size: .
v_call: TRBV18
cdr3_nt: TGTGCCAGCTCACTCTTACCTTCGACTAGCGCCACCTACGAGCAGTACTTC
cdr3_aa: CASSLLPSTSATYEQYF

d_call: TRBD1
cdr3_length: 14
j_call: TRBJ2-5
clone_size: .
v_call: TRBV7-2
cdr3_nt: TGTGCCAGCAGCTTCGGGACAGGGCAAGAGACCCAGTACTTC
cdr3_aa: CASSFGTGQETQYF

d_call: .
cdr3_length: 13
j_call: TRBJ2-2
clone_size: .
v_call: TRBV11-1
cdr3_nt: TGTGCCAGCAGGGAGCGACCCACCGGGGAGCTGTTTTTT
cdr3_aa: CASRERPTGELFF

d_call: TRBD1
cdr3_length: 13
j_call: TRBJ1-2
clone_size: .
v_call: TRBV24-1
cdr3_nt: TGTGCCACCAGTGAAGGACAGGGTTATGGCTACACCTTC
cdr3_aa: CATSEGQGYGYTF

d_call: TRBD1
cdr3_length: 14
j_call: TRBJ2-1
clone_size: .
v_call: TRBV19
cdr3_nt: TGTGCCAGTAGCCGTCGGGACAGTGTGTTTGGGCAGTTCTTC
cdr3_aa: CASSRRDSVFGQFF

d_call: .
cdr3_length: 13
j_call: TRBJ1-1
clone_size: .
v_call: TRBV29-1
cdr3_nt: TGCAGCGTTGGATGGGGGGCAGACACTGAAGCTTTCTTT
cdr3_aa: CSVGWGADTEAFF

d_call: .
cdr3_length: 14
j_call: TRBJ2-7
clone_size: .
v_call: TRBV6-1
cdr3_nt: TGTGCCAGCAGTGATTGGGACACCTCCTACGAGCAGTACTTC
cdr3_aa: CASSDWDTSYEQYF

d_call: TRBD2
cdr3_length: 14
j_call: TRBJ2-5
clone_size: once
v_call: TRBV20-1
cdr3_nt: TGCAGTGCTAGTCTAGCGGGCCTTCGAGAGACCCAGTACTTC
cdr3_aa: CSASLAGLRETQYF

d_call: .
cdr3_length: 14
j_call: TRBJ1-2
clone_size: .
v_call: TRBV5-4
cdr3_nt: TGTGCCAGCAGCTGGGGGGGAGCCAACTATGGCTACACCTTC
cdr3_aa: CASSWGGANYGYTF

d_call: .
cdr3_length: 16
j_call: TRBJ1-1
clone_size: .
v_call: TRBV7-9
cdr3_nt: TGTGCCAGCAGCCCACCCGGGGGCGGAATGAACACTGAAGCTTTCTTT
cdr3_aa: CASSPPGGGMNTEAFF

d_call: TRBD1
cdr3_length: 16
j_call: TRBJ1-1
clone_size: .
v_call: TRBV18
cdr3_nt: TGTGCCAGCTCACTGACAGGGGGCGCATCCTACACTGAAGCTTTCTTT
cdr3_aa: CASSLTGGASYTEAFF

d_call: .
cdr3_length: 13
j_call: TRBJ2-1
clone_size: .
v_call: TRBV19
cdr3_nt: TGTGCCAGTAAGGAACAGGTTTTCAATGAGCAGTTCTTC
cdr3_aa: CASKEQVFNEQFF

d_call: .
cdr3_length: 13
j_call: TRBJ2-5
clone_size: .
v_call: TRBV5-1
cdr3_nt: TGCGCCAGCAGGGGAACCCCAGAAGAGACCCAGTACTTC
cdr3_aa: CASRGTPEETQYF

d_call: .
cdr3_length: 13
j_call: TRBJ1-2
clone_size: once
v_call: TRBV6-5
cdr3_nt: TGTGCCAGCAGTAGCAACAGGGACTATGGCTACACCTTC
cdr3_aa: CASSSNRDYGYTF

d_call: TRBD1
cdr3_length: 15
j_call: TRBJ1-5
clone_size: .
v_call: TRBV27
cdr3_nt: TGTGCCAGCAGGCTGGACAGGTATAGCAATCAGCCCCAGCATTTT
cdr3_aa: CASRLDRYSNQPQHF

d_call: .
cdr3_length: 16
j_call: TRBJ1-3
clone_size: few
v_call: TRBV6-5
cdr3_nt: TGTGCCAGCAGTTACTCTGGCGCTACTTCTGGAAACACCATATATTTT
cdr3_aa: CASSYSGATSGNTIYF

d_call: .
cdr3_length: 14
j_call: TRBJ1-2
clone_size: .
v_call: TRBV6-5
cdr3_nt: TGTGCCAGCAGTATTACCAGGCAAGCGGGTGGCTACACCTTC
cdr3_aa: CASSITRQAGGYTF

d_call: TRBD2
cdr3_length: 13
j_call: TRBJ2-3
clone_size: once
v_call: TRBV7-3
cdr3_nt: TGTGCCAGCAGCGCTAGTCGCGGGAGTACGCAGTATTTT
cdr3_aa: CASSASRGSTQYF

d_call: TRBD1
cdr3_length: 14
j_call: TRBJ1-4
clone_size: .
v_call: TRBV27
cdr3_nt: TGTGCCAGCACCCGACAGGGGGCAGGGGAAAAACTGTTTTTT
cdr3_aa: CASTRQGAGEKLFF

d_call: TRBD1
cdr3_length: 18
j_call: TRBJ2-2
clone_size: .
v_call: TRBV3-1/TRBV3-2
cdr3_nt: TGTGCCAGCGGAGGACGACAGGGAAGATCAGGGACCGGCGGGGAGCTGTTTTTT
cdr3_aa: CASGGRQGRSGTGGELFF